These T cell receptor beta chains were read from a single sample in a study of cytomegalovirus exposure and HLA in healthy donors. Profiling relied on immunoSEQ multiplex PCR, and the TCRdb table lists in-frame clones only, not all of them. The sample yields under 150,000 clones, around 79% seen once. The sequenced sample was PBMCs. All receptors derive from a middle-aged woman in good health and CMV-seronegative. Both conserved end residues are part of each CDR3. Each record gives: CDR3 DNA, CDR3 protein, J gene, D gene, clone size, V gene. A D gene is named only where the DNA matches it firmly. Part of the rows lack a size; the others show once, few, many or a class for expanded clones.

CDR3 DNA: TGTGCCAGCAGCCCACTCGGGGATACCGATCAGCCCCAGCATTTT; CDR3 protein: CASSPLGDTDQPQHF; J gene: TRBJ1-5; D gene: NA; clone size: NA; V gene: TRBV6-5
CDR3 DNA: TGTGCCAGCAGCTTAGGTCACTTTTCACCCCTCCACTTT; CDR3 protein: CASSLGHFSPLHF; J gene: TRBJ1-6; D gene: NA; clone size: NA; V gene: TRBV7-2
CDR3 DNA: TGTGCCTGGAGTAAGGGGCCTCCAAATCAGCCCCAGCATTTT; CDR3 protein: CAWSKGPPNQPQHF; J gene: TRBJ1-5; D gene: NA; clone size: NA; V gene: TRBV30
CDR3 DNA: TGCGCCAGCAGCTTGACCTCCAAACAGCCCAACTATGGCTACACCTTC; CDR3 protein: CASSLTSKQPNYGYTF; J gene: TRBJ1-2; D gene: NA; clone size: NA; V gene: TRBV5-1
CDR3 DNA: TGCGCCAGCAGCTGGAGGGACAGCACCTACGAGCAGTACTTC; CDR3 protein: CASSWRDSTYEQYF; J gene: TRBJ2-7; D gene: NA; clone size: few; V gene: TRBV5-1
CDR3 DNA: TGTGCCAGCCACCGGGACTACGAGCAGTACTTC; CDR3 protein: CASHRDYEQYF; J gene: TRBJ2-7; D gene: NA; clone size: NA; V gene: TRBV6-5
CDR3 DNA: TGCGCCAGCAGCTTAACAGAAACTAACTATGGCTACACCTTC; CDR3 protein: CASSLTETNYGYTF; J gene: TRBJ1-2; D gene: NA; clone size: NA; V gene: TRBV5-1
CDR3 DNA: TGTGCCAGCTCCTCAGGGTCAGGAAACACCATATATTTT; CDR3 protein: CASSSGSGNTIYF; J gene: TRBJ1-3; D gene: NA; clone size: NA; V gene: TRBV6-6
CDR3 DNA: TGTGCCAGCCGTCGGGGGGCGTATGACACTGAAGCTTTCTTT; CDR3 protein: CASRRGAYDTEAFF; J gene: TRBJ1-1; D gene: NA; clone size: once; V gene: TRBV2
CDR3 DNA: TGCGCCAGCAGTCCTCAGACAGGGGAGGCTGAGCAGTTCTTC; CDR3 protein: CASSPQTGEAEQFF; J gene: TRBJ2-1; D gene: TRBD1; clone size: NA; V gene: TRBV5-1
CDR3 DNA: TGTGCCAGCAGCCAAGTTGGTAGCGGGGCATGGAATGAGCAGTTCTTC; CDR3 protein: CASSQVGSGAWNEQFF; J gene: TRBJ2-1; D gene: TRBD2; clone size: NA; V gene: TRBV14
CDR3 DNA: TGTGCCAGCAGTCAGGGGATATACGAGCAGTACTTC; CDR3 protein: CASSQGIYEQYF; J gene: TRBJ2-7; D gene: NA; clone size: NA; V gene: TRBV11-2
CDR3 DNA: TGTGCCAGCAGCTCTAGGACAGGGTTCCACGAGCAGTACTTC; CDR3 protein: CASSSRTGFHEQYF; J gene: TRBJ2-7; D gene: TRBD1; clone size: NA; V gene: TRBV7-2
CDR3 DNA: TGTGCCAGCAGCTCAGCAGCATGGCGGGTTCGCACAGATACGCAGTATTTT; CDR3 protein: CASSSAAWRVRTDTQYF; J gene: TRBJ2-3; D gene: NA; clone size: NA; V gene: TRBV7-2
CDR3 DNA: TGTGCCAGCAGCCGCGAATATGGCTACACCTTC; CDR3 protein: CASSREYGYTF; J gene: TRBJ1-2; D gene: NA; clone size: few; V gene: TRBV7-9
CDR3 DNA: TGTGCCAGCAGACGGACAGGGGTTCTAGGAGGCTACACCTTC; CDR3 protein: CASRRTGVLGGYTF; J gene: TRBJ1-2; D gene: TRBD1; clone size: once; V gene: TRBV28
CDR3 DNA: TGTGCCAGTACGGGACAGGAGCTTAACTATGGCTACACCTTC; CDR3 protein: CASTGQELNYGYTF; J gene: TRBJ1-2; D gene: TRBD1; clone size: NA; V gene: TRBV19
CDR3 DNA: TGTGCCAGCAGCTTACAGGCGTCGAACACTGAAGCTTTCTTT; CDR3 protein: CASSLQASNTEAFF; J gene: TRBJ1-1; D gene: NA; clone size: many; V gene: TRBV7-9
CDR3 DNA: TGTGCCAGCAGCCGAGGGGGGGTAGGGGCCAACGTCCTGACTTTC; CDR3 protein: CASSRGGVGANVLTF; J gene: TRBJ2-6; D gene: NA; clone size: NA; V gene: TRBV13
CDR3 DNA: TGCAGCGTTGATAGGCTAGGGACAGGGTTGAACACTGAAGCTTTCTTT; CDR3 protein: CSVDRLGTGLNTEAFF; J gene: TRBJ1-1; D gene: TRBD1; clone size: NA; V gene: TRBV29-1
CDR3 DNA: TGTGCCAGCAGCCCCGACAGGGGCAGGGCCTATGGCTACACCTTC; CDR3 protein: CASSPDRGRAYGYTF; J gene: TRBJ1-2; D gene: TRBD1; clone size: NA; V gene: TRBV7-9
CDR3 DNA: TGTGCCAGCAGCAAAACCGACCGGGACTTCTACGAGCAGTACTTC; CDR3 protein: CASSKTDRDFYEQYF; J gene: TRBJ2-7; D gene: NA; clone size: NA; V gene: TRBV28
CDR3 DNA: TGTGCCAGCAGCGTAATGGGACTCGAAGAGACCCAGTACTTC; CDR3 protein: CASSVMGLEETQYF; J gene: TRBJ2-5; D gene: NA; clone size: NA; V gene: TRBV9
CDR3 DNA: TGCGCCAGCAGCCAAGAGCAGGGTATAGGCACTGAAGCTTTCTTT; CDR3 protein: CASSQEQGIGTEAFF; J gene: TRBJ1-1; D gene: NA; clone size: NA; V gene: TRBV4-3
CDR3 DNA: TGTGCCAGCATCCTAACCGGGACAGTAAATCGAGAGACCCAGTACTTC; CDR3 protein: CASILTGTVNRETQYF; J gene: TRBJ2-5; D gene: TRBD1; clone size: NA; V gene: TRBV7-6
CDR3 DNA: TGTGCCAGCAGTCCACAGGGTCGGGCTTTCTTT; CDR3 protein: CASSPQGRAFF; J gene: TRBJ1-1; D gene: NA; clone size: NA; V gene: TRBV2
CDR3 DNA: TGTGCCATCGGGGAGGGGGGACAGCTGTTTTTT; CDR3 protein: CAIGEGGQLFF; J gene: TRBJ2-2; D gene: NA; clone size: NA; V gene: TRBV10-3
CDR3 DNA: TGTGCCAGCAGTGCATCCGGGGGTCCCGTCTACACCTTC; CDR3 protein: CASSASGGPVYTF; J gene: TRBJ1-2; D gene: NA; clone size: NA; V gene: TRBV2
CDR3 DNA: TGTGCCATCAGTGAGTCGACGGGGTTCCGGAGTGGCTACACCTTC; CDR3 protein: CAISESTGFRSGYTF; J gene: TRBJ1-2; D gene: NA; clone size: once; V gene: TRBV10-3
CDR3 DNA: TGTGCCAGCAGCTACAGGGTACACACCATATATTTT; CDR3 protein: CASSYRVHTIYF; J gene: TRBJ1-3; D gene: NA; clone size: NA; V gene: TRBV28
CDR3 DNA: TGTGCCAGTTTCTTCAGCAGGGGGCGATTCCATGACTACACCTTC; CDR3 protein: CASFFSRGRFHDYTF; J gene: TRBJ1-2; D gene: TRBD1; clone size: NA; V gene: TRBV27
CDR3 DNA: TGTGCCAGCAGTTTTACGGGGAATAGCAATCAGCCCCAGCATTTT; CDR3 protein: CASSFTGNSNQPQHF; J gene: TRBJ1-5; D gene: NA; clone size: once; V gene: TRBV28
CDR3 DNA: TGCGCCAGCAGCGCCGACAGGCTTCAAGGGACCCAGTACTTC; CDR3 protein: CASSADRLQGTQYF; J gene: TRBJ2-5; D gene: NA; clone size: NA; V gene: TRBV5-1
CDR3 DNA: TGTGCCAGCAGCTTACTGGACAGGGGAGTCAATCAGCCCCAGCATTTT; CDR3 protein: CASSLLDRGVNQPQHF; J gene: TRBJ1-5; D gene: TRBD1; clone size: NA; V gene: TRBV7-2
CDR3 DNA: TGCGCCAGCAGCCGAGGAGGAACTGAAGCTTTCTTT; CDR3 protein: CASSRGGTEAFF; J gene: TRBJ1-1; D gene: NA; clone size: NA; V gene: TRBV4-3